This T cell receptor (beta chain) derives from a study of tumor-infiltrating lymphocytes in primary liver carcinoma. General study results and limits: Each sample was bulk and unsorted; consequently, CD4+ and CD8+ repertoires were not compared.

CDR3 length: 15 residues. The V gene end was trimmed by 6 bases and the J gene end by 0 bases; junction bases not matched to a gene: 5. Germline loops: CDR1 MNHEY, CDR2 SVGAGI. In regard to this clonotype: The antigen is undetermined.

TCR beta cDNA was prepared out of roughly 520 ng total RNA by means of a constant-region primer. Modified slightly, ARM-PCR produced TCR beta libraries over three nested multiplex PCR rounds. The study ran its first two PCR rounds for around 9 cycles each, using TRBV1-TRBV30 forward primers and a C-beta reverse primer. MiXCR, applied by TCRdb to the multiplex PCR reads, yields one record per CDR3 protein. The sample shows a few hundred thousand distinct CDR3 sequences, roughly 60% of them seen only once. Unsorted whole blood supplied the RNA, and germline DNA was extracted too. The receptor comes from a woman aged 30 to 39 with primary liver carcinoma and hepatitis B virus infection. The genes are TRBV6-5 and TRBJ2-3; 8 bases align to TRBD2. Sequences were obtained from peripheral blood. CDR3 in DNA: TGTGCCAGCAGCCAACTAGCGGCCAGCACAGATACGCAGTATTTT. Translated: CASSQLAASTDTQYF.